The sequence of this TCR beta chain was determined in a study of metastatic and nonmetastatic thyroid tumors. J lost 1 base, V lost 0 bases, and 1 base had no gene match. Germline CDR1 and CDR2: MDHEN and SYDVKM. This CDR3 region has 16 residues. This clone turned up a few times. TCRdb used MiXCR to call clones anew from the PCR reads. The table records about 33,000 clones, 18% of them present only once. Before thyroid surgery, none of the patients had received any treatment. The rearrangement links TRBV28 to TRBJ2-7, with 12 bases identical to TRBD2. The sequence came from a male donor with papillary thyroid cancer or a benign thyroid nodule (not recorded which). Some clones in this sample may be carry-over from other donors' samples. The sequenced material came from blood. The CDR3 spells CASSLWTSGSSYEQYF. CDR3 DNA sequence: TGTGCCAGCAGTTTATGGACTAGCGGGAGTTCCTACGAGCAGTACTTC.